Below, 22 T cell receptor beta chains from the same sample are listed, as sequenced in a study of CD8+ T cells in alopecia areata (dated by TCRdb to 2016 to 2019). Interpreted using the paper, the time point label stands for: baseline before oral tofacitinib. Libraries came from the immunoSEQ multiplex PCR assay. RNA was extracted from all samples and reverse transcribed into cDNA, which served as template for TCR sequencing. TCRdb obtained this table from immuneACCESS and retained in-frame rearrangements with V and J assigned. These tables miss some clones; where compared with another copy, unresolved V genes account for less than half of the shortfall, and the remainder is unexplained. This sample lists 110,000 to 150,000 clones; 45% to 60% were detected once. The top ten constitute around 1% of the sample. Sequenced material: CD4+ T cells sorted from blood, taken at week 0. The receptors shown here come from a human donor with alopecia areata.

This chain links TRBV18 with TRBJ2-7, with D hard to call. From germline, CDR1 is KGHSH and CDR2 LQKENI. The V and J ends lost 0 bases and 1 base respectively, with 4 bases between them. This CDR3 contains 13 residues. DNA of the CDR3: TGTGCCAGCTCACCACCGGGGTCCTACGAGCAGTACTTC. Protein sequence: CASSPPGSYEQYF.

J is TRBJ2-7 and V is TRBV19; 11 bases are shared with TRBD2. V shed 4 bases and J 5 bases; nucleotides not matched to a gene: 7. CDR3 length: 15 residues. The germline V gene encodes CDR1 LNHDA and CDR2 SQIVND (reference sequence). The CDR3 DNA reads TGTGCCAGTAGTACCACTAGCGGGAGTTACGACGAGCAGTACTTC. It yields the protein CASSTTSGSYDEQYF.

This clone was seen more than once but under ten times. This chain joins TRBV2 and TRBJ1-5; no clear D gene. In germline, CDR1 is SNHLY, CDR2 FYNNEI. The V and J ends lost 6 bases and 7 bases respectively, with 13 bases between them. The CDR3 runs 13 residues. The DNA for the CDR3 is TGTGCCAGCAGAGACCCCGACAACCAGCCCCAGCATTTT. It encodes CASRDPDNQPQHF.

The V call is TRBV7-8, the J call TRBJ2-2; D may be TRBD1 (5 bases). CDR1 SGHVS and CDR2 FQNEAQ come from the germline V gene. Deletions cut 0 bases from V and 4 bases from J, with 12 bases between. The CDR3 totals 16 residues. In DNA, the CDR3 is TGTGCCAGCAGCTTAGCGCGAAGGGGTGGCACCGGGGAGCTGTTTTTT. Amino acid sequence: CASSLARRGGTGELFF.

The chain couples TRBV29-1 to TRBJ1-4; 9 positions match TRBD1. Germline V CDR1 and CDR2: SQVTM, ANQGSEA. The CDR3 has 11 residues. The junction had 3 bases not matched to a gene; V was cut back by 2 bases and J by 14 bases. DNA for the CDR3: TGCAGCGTTGAACGTGGGACAGGGCTGTTTTTT. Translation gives CSVERGTGLFF.

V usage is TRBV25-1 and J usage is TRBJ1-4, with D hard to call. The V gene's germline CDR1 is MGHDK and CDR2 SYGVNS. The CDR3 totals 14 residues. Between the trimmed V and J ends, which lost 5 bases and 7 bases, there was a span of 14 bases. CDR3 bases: TGTGCCAGCAGTAAGGGAGGGAGGGCTGAAAAACTGTTTTTT. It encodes CASSKGGRAEKLFF.

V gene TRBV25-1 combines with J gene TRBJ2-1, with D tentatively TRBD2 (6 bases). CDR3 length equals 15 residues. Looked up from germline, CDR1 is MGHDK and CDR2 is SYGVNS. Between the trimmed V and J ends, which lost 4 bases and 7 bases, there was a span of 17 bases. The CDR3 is CASSGAGTQTNEQFF. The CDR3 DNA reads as TGTGCCAGCAGTGGTGCAGGGACTCAGACTAATGAGCAGTTCTTC.

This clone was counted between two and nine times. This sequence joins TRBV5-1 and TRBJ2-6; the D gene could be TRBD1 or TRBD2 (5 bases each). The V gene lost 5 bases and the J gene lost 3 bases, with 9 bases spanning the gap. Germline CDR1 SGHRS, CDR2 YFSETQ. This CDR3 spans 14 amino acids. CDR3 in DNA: TGCGCCAGCAGTGAGGGGTTTGGGGCCAACGTCCTGACTTTC. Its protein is CASSEGFGANVLTF.

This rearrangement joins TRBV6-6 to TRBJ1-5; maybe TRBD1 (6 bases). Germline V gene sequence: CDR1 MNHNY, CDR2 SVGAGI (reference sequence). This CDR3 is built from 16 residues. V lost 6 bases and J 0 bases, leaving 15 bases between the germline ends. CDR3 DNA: TGTGCCAGCAGCTCCTTTGGACAGCTTAGCAATCAGCCCCAGCATTTT. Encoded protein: CASSSFGQLSNQPQHF.

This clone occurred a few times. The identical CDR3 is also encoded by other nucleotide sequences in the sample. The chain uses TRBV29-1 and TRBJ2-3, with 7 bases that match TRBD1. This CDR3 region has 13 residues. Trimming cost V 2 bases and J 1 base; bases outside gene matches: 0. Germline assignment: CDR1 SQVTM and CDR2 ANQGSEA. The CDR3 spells CSVETGGTDTQYF. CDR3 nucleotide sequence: TGCAGCGTTGAAACAGGGGGCACAGATACGCAGTATTTT.

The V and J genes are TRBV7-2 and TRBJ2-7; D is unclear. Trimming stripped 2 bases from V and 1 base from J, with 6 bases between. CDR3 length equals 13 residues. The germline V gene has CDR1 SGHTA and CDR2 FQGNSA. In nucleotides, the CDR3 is TGTGCCAGCAGCTTAAGTGCTTCCTACGAGCAGTACTTC. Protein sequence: CASSLSASYEQYF.

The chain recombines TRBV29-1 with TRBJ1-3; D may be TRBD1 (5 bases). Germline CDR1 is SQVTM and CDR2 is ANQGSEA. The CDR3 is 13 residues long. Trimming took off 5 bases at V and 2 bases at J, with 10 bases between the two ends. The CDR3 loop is CSVSGGTGNTIYF. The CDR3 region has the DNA TGCAGCGTTTCGGGGGGGACTGGAAACACCATATATTTT.

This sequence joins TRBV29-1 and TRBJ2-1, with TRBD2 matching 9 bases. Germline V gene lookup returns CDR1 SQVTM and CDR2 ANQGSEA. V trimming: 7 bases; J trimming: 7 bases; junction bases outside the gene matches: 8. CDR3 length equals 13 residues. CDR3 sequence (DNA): TGCAGCGCGGCGAGCGGGAGGTGGAATGAGCAGTTCTTC. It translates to CSAASGRWNEQFF.

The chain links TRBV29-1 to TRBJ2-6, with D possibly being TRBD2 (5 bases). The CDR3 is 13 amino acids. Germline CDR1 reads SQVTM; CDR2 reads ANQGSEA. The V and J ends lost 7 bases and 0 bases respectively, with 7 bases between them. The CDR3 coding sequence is TGCAGCGGTGGGAGCTCTGGGGCCAACGTCCTGACTTTC. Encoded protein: CSGGSSGANVLTF. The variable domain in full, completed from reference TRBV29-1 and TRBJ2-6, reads SAVISQKPSRDICQRGTSLTIQCQVDSQVTMMFWYRQQPGQSLTLIATANQGSEATYESGFVIDKFPISRPNLTFSTLTVSNMSPEDSSIYLCSGGSSGANVLTFGAGSRLTVL.

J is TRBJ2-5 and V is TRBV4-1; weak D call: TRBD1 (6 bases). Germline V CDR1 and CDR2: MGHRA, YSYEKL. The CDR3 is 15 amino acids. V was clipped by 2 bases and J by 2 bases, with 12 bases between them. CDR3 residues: CASSQTRTAQETQYF. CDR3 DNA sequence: TGCGCCAGCAGCCAAACGCGGACAGCTCAAGAGACCCAGTACTTC.

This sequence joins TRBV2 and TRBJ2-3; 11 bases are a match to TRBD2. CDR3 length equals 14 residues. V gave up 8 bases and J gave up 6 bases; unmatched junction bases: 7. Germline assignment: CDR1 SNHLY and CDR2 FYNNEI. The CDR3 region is CASGTSGVGDTQYF. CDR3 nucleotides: TGTGCCAGCGGGACTAGCGGAGTGGGGGATACGCAGTATTTT.

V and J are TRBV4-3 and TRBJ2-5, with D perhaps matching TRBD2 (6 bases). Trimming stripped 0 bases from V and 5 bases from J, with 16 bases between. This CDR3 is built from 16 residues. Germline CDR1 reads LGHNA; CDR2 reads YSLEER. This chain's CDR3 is CASSQDRPGAGETQYF. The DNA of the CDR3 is TGCGCCAGCAGCCAAGATCGCCCGGGAGCTGGTGAGACCCAGTACTTC.

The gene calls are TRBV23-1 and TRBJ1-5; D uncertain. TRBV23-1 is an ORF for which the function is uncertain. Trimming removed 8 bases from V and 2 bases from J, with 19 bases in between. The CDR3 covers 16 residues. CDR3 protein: CASSQWGPEGNQPQHF. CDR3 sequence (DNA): TGCGCCAGCTCTCAGTGGGGTCCCGAGGGCAATCAGCCCCAGCATTTT.

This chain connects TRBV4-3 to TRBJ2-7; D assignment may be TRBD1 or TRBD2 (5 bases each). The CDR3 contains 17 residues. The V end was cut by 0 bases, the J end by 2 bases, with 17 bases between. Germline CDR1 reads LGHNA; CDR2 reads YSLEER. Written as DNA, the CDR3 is TGCGCCAGCAGCCAAGAGCCTCTCCGGGACCGCACCTACGAGCAGTACTTC. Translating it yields CASSQEPLRDRTYEQYF.

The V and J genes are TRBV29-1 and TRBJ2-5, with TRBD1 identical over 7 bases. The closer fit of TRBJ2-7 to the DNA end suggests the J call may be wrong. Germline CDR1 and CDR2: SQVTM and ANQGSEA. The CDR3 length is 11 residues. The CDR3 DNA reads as TGCAGCATACCGGGACAGTACGAGCAGTACTTC. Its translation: CSIPGQYEQYF.

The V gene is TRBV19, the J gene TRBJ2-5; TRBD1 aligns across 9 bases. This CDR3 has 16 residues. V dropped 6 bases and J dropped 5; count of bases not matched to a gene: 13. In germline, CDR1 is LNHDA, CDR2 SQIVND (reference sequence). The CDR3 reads CASSPAGTGRSETQYF. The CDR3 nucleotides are TGTGCCAGTAGCCCGGCCGGGACAGGGCGATCGGAGACCCAGTACTTC.

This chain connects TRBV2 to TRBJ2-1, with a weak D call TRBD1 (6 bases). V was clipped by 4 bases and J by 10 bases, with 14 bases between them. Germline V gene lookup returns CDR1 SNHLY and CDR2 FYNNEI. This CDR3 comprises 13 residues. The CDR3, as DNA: TGTGCCAGCAGTGGGGCACAGGGTGGCGAGCAGTTCTTC. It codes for CASSGAQGGEQFF.